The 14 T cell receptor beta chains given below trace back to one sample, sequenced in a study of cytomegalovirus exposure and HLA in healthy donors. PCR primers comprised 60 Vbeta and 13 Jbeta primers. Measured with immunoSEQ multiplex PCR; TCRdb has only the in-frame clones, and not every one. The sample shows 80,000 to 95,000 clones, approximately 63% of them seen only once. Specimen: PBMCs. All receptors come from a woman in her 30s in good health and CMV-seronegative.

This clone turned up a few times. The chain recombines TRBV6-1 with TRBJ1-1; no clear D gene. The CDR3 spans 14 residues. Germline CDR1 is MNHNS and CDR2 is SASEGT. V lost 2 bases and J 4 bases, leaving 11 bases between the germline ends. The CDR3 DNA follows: TGTGCCAGCAGTGAAAATCCGGGGTTCACTGAAGCTTTCTTT. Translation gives CASSENPGFTEAFF.

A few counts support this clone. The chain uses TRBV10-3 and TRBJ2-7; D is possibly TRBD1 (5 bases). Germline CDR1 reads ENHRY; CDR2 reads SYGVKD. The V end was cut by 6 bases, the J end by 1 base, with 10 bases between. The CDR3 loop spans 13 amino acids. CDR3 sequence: CAIRVTGSYEQYF. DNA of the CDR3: TGTGCCATCAGGGTCACAGGTTCCTACGAGCAGTACTTC.

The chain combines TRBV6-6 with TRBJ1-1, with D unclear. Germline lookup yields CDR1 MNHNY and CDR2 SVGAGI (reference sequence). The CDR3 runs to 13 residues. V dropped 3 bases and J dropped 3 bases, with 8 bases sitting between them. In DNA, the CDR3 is TGTGCCAGCAGTTATGAGGGATACACTGAAGCTTTCTTT. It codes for CASSYEGYTEAFF.

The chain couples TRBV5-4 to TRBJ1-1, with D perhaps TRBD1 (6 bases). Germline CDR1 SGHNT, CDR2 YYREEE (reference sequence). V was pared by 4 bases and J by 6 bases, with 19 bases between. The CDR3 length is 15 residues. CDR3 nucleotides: TGTGCCAGCAGCCCCGGGACATCCTGGGGAGCTGAAGCTTTCTTT. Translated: CASSPGTSWGAEAFF.

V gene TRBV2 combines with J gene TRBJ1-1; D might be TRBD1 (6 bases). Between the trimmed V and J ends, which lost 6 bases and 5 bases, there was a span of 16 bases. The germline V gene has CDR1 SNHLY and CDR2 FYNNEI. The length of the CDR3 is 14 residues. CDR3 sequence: CASRVQGGSTEAFF. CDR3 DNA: TGTGCCAGCAGGGTACAGGGCGGATCGACTGAAGCTTTCTTT. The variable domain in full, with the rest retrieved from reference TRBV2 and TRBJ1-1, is EPEVTQTPSHQVTQMGQEVILRCVPISNHLYFYWYRQILGQKVEFLVSFYNNEISEKSEIFDDQFSVERPDGSNFTLKIRSTKLEDSAMYFCASRVQGGSTEAFFGQGTRLTVV.

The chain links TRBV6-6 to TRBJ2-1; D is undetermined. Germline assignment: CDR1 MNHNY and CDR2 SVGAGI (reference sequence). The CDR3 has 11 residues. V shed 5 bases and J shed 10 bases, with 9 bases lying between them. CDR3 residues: CASSPRNEQFF. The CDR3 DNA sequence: TGTGCCAGCAGTCCGAGGAACGAGCAGTTCTTC.

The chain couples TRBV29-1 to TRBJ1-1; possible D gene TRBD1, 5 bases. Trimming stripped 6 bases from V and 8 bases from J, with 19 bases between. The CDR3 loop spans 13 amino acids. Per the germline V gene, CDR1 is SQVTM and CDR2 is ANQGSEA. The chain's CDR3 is CSVTRQGTAEAFF. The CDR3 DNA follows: TGCAGCGTAACGAGGCAGGGAACCGCCGAAGCTTTCTTT. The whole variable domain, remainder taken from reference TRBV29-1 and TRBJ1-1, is SAVISQKPSRDICQRGTSLTIQCQVDSQVTMMFWYRQQPGQSLTLIATANQGSEATYESGFVIDKFPISRPNLTFSTLTVSNMSPEDSSIYLCSVTRQGTAEAFFGQGTRLTVV.

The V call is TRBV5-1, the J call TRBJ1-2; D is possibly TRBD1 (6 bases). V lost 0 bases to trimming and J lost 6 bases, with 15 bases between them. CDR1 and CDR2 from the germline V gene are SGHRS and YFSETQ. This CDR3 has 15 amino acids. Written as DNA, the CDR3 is TGCGCCAGCAGCTTGGGGCCACAGGGTAGAAATGGCTACACCTTC. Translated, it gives CASSLGPQGRNGYTF.

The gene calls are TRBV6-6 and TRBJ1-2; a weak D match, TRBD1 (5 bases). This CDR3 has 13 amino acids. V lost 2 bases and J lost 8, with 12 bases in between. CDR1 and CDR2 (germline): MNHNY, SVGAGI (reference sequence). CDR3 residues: CASSYIRGWGYTF. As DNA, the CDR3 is TGTGCCAGCAGTTACATTAGGGGATGGGGCTACACCTTC.

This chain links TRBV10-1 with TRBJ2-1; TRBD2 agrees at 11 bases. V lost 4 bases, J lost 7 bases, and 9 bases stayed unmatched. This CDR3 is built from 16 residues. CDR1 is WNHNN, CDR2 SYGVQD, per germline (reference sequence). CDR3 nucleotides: TGCGCCAGCAGTGCGTCCACTAGCGGGAGTAGAAATGAGCAGTTCTTC. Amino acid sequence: CASSASTSGSRNEQFF.

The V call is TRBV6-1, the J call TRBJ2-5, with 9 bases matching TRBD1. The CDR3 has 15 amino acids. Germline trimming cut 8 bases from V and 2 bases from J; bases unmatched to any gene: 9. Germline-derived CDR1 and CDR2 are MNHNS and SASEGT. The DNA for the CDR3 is TGTGCCAGCGGTAGGACAGGGGATCCTCAAGAGACCCAGTACTTC. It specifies CASGRTGDPQETQYF.

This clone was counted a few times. CDR3 in amino acids: CASNSLAGAGNTIYF. CDR3 bases: TGTGCCAGCAACTCACTAGCGGGGGCTGGAAACACCATATATTTT. The chain links TRBV9 to TRBJ1-3; possible D gene TRBD1, 5 bases. CDR1 SGDLS and CDR2 YYNGEE come from the germline V gene. This CDR3 region has 15 residues. Trimming removed 6 bases at V and 2 bases at J, with 15 bases between.

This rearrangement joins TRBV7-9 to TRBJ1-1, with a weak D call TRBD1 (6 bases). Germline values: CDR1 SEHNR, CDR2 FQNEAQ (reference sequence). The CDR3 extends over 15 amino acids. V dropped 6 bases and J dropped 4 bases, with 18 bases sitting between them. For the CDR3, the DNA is TGTGCCAGCAGGAAGTCGGGGTTACAGGGCACTGAAGCTTTCTTT. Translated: CASRKSGLQGTEAFF.

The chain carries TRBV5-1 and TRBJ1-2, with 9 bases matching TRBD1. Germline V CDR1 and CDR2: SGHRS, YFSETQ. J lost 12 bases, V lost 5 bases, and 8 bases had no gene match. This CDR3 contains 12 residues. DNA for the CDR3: TGCGCCAGCAGTCCTGGGACAGGGACTAACACCTTC. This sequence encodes CASSPGTGTNTF.